The 10 T cell receptor beta chains listed next were all sequenced from one sample in a study of T cell responses to AZD1222 COVID-19 vaccine. TCRdb keeps only in-frame clones here, not all; method: immunoSEQ multiplex PCR. The sample has under 140,000 clones, 81% seen once. Sample: peripheral blood, taken on day 0 of AZD1222 vaccination. The receptors derive from an adult in good health.

The chain has TRBV9 and TRBJ1-4; unclear D gene. V lost 1 base and J lost 0, with 4 bases in between. CDR1 is SGDLS, CDR2 YYNGEE, per germline. The length of the CDR3 is 14 residues. The CDR3 DNA reads as TGTGCCAGCAGCGTACACGCAACTAATGAAAAACTGTTTTTT. This gives the protein CASSVHATNEKLFF.

This clone was seen a single time. Other nucleotide sequences from this sample produce the same CDR3. The chain recombines TRBV29-1 with TRBJ1-1; no clear D gene. Germline assignment: CDR1 SQVTM and CDR2 ANQGSEA. The CDR3 is 12 amino acids. The V and J ends lost 6 bases and 1 base respectively, with 9 bases between them. Here the CDR3 reads CSVADGNTEAFF. The CDR3 region has the DNA TGCAGCGTCGCCGACGGGAACACTGAAGCTTTCTTT.

The rearrangement links TRBV4-3 to TRBJ1-3; TRBD1 matches 7 bases. The length of the CDR3 is 16 residues. V trimming: 3 bases; J trimming: 2 bases; junction bases outside the gene matches: 7. Germline V CDR1 and CDR2: LGHNA, YSLEER. The CDR3 loop is CASSHEHTGAGNTIYF. CDR3 DNA sequence: TGCGCCAGCAGCCATGAACATACAGGGGCTGGAAACACCATATATTTT.

V usage is TRBV6-5 and J usage is TRBJ1-2, with a weak D call TRBD1 (5 bases). The V and J ends lost 7 bases and 5 bases respectively, with 14 bases between them. The CDR3 is 13 residues long. Germline CDR1 and CDR2: MNHEY and SVGAGI. The CDR3 DNA follows: TGTGCCAGCAAGCCGACGGGGGGATATGGCTACACCTTC. This encodes CASKPTGGYGYTF.

The CDR3 here is CASSYDRFTGATGELFF. The CDR3, as DNA: TGTGCCAGCAGCTACGACCGCTTCACAGGCGCCACCGGGGAGCTGTTTTTT. The gene calls are TRBV7-8 and TRBJ2-2; a weak D match, TRBD1 (5 bases). The V gene's germline CDR1 is SGHVS and CDR2 FQNEAQ. The V gene lost 4 bases and the J gene lost 4 bases, with 19 bases spanning the gap. The CDR3 loop spans 17 amino acids.

The chain uses TRBV11-3 and TRBJ2-1, with a tentative D call TRBD1 (6 bases). The CDR3 consists of 12 residues. Trimming took 6 bases from V and 6 from J, leaving 9 bases between them. The V gene's germline CDR1 is SGHNT and CDR2 YENEEA. This CDR3 reads CASRGRGNEQFF. The CDR3 DNA follows: TGTGCCAGCAGGGGCAGGGGCAATGAGCAGTTCTTC.

The genes are TRBV4-1 and TRBJ1-4; D uncertain. Looked up from germline, CDR1 is MGHRA and CDR2 is YSYEKL. This CDR3 has 16 residues. The V end was cut by 1 base, the J end by 1 base, with 10 bases between. The CDR3 nucleotides read TGCGCCAGCAGCCAAGCCCCACAGTTAACTAATGAAAAACTGTTTTTT. Its protein product is CASSQAPQLTNEKLFF.

The rearrangement joins TRBV7-9 to TRBJ2-7, with D maybe TRBD2 (6 bases). The CDR3 covers 17 residues. The germline gives CDR1 SEHNR, CDR2 FQNEAQ (reference sequence). Trimming took off 6 bases at V and 2 bases at J, with 23 bases between the two ends. This CDR3 is CASSPGEDSLATYEQYF. The CDR3, as DNA: TGTGCCAGCAGTCCTGGGGAGGACTCCCTAGCCACCTACGAGCAGTACTTC. The full variable domain, its missing parts supplied by reference TRBV7-9 and TRBJ2-7, is DTGVSQNPRHKITKRGQNVTFRCDPISEHNRLYWYRQTLGQGPEFLTYFQNEAQLEKSRLLSDRFSAERPKGSFSTLEIQRTEQGDSAMYLCASSPGEDSLATYEQYFGPGTRLTVT.

In DNA, the CDR3 is TGTGCCAGCAGCTTGGCTAGCGGGAGCTACGAGCAGTACTTC. Amino acids: CASSLASGSYEQYF. This chain connects TRBV7-2 to TRBJ2-7; 10 positions match TRBD2. V dropped 3 bases and J dropped 3; count of bases not matched to a gene: 2. The CDR3 contains 14 residues. In germline, CDR1 is SGHTA, CDR2 FQGNSA.

V is TRBV6-5 and J is TRBJ2-7; 10 nucleotides align to TRBD1. J lost 4 bases, V lost 2 bases, and 5 bases had no gene match. The CDR3 contains 15 residues. Germline CDR1 is MNHEY and CDR2 is SVGAGI. The CDR3 nucleotides are TGTGCCAGCAGTTACCAAGGACAGGGGGTGTACGAGCAGTACTTC. Its translation: CASSYQGQGVYEQYF.